These 14 T cell receptor beta chains originate from one sample sequenced in a study of cytomegalovirus exposure and HLA in healthy donors (TCRdb year 2017). The library came from the immunoSEQ multiplex PCR assay. The multiplex PCR relied on a mix of 60 forward primers for TCR Vbeta segments and 13 reverse primers for TCR Jbeta segments. TCRdb re-hosts the immuneACCESS table, in-frame sequences only. Its copies lack some clones; in the studies checked, an unresolved V gene accounts for under half of them, and the cause for the rest is not known. Across this sample there are roughly 190,000 clones, with just under 75% seen only once. The ten largest make up 2.5% to 3.5% of the sample. Material for sequencing was PBMCs. The receptors were sampled from a woman aged 25 to 39 in good health and CMV-seropositive.

This clone was counted between two and nine times. This chain joins TRBV2 and TRBJ2-5; possibly TRBD1 for D (7 bases). The DNA matches TRBJ2-7 better at its end, which makes the J call doubtful. Germline CDR1 reads SNHLY; CDR2 reads FYNNEI. The CDR3 is made up of 12 amino acids. The CDR3 coding sequence is TGTGCCAGCCACAGGGGAGGCGACGAGCAGTACTTC. Translated: CASHRGGDEQYF.

This chain uses TRBV19 with TRBJ2-1; 8 bases are a match to TRBD2. The germline V gene encodes CDR1 LNHDA and CDR2 SQIVND (reference sequence). The CDR3 runs 17 residues. V shed 7 bases and J 6 bases; nucleotides not matched to a gene: 17. DNA of the CDR3: TGTGCCAGTACCATTTCGGGGGGGGTAGCGGGAACCAATGAGCAGTTCTTC. It codes for CASTISGGVAGTNEQFF.

The chain combines TRBV28 with TRBJ2-3; a weak D match, TRBD2 (6 bases). Germline CDR1 MDHEN, CDR2 SYDVKM. V was clipped by 4 bases and J by 6 bases, with 17 bases between them. The CDR3 covers 15 residues. In nucleotides, the CDR3 is TGTGCCAGCAGTTCGACTACGGGAGTGGGGGATACGCAGTATTTT. It specifies CASSSTTGVGDTQYF.

This clone was seen a handful of times. The chain employs TRBV27 and TRBJ2-7, with a possible D match to TRBD2 (6 bases). Germline V gene sequence: CDR1 MNHEY, CDR2 SMNVEV (reference sequence). This CDR3 spans 13 amino acids. Trimming left V 2 bases short and J 5 bases short, with 10 bases between. The DNA for the CDR3 is TGTGCCAGCAGTTTACCGGGACTCAACGAGCAGTACTTC. Translation gives CASSLPGLNEQYF.

This sequence joins TRBV5-1 and TRBJ2-5; 8 bases fit TRBD1. V shed 4 bases, J shed 4 bases, and the junction held 6 bases outside the gene matches. CDR1 is SGHRS, CDR2 YFSETQ, per germline. CDR3 length: 14 residues. The CDR3 bases are TGCGCCAGCAGCCCCCAGGGGGCGGGAGAGACCCAGTACTTC. Its translation is CASSPQGAGETQYF.

The chain combines TRBV28 with TRBJ1-1; D not resolved. Per the germline V gene, CDR1 is MDHEN and CDR2 is SYDVKM. Trimming pared 8 bases from V and 8 bases from J, leaving 24 bases between. The CDR3 covers 15 residues. CDR3 in amino acids: CASREWRADRGEAFF. The CDR3 DNA sequence: TGTGCCAGCCGAGAATGGCGGGCAGATCGTGGGGAAGCTTTCTTT.

This chain connects TRBV6-1 to TRBJ2-1, with D maybe TRBD2 (6 bases). Germline V gene sequence: CDR1 MNHNS, CDR2 SASEGT. Trimming left V 7 bases short and J 0 bases short, with 10 bases between. The CDR3 spans 14 residues. The CDR3: CASKAGSSYNEQFF. DNA for the CDR3: TGTGCCAGCAAAGCGGGCAGCTCCTACAATGAGCAGTTCTTC.

The chain uses TRBV28 and TRBJ2-7; 12 bases fit TRBD2. The CDR3 sequence is 16 residues long. Germline lookup yields CDR1 MDHEN and CDR2 SYDVKM. Trimming at V came to 3 bases and at J to 7 bases, leaving 10 bases not matched to a gene. The DNA of the CDR3 is TGTGCCAGCAGTTTCTCAACTCCGGGACTAGCGGGTGAGCAGTACTTC. This translates into CASSFSTPGLAGEQYF.

This chain connects TRBV19 to TRBJ1-1; 7 bases fit TRBD1. CDR3 length: 15 residues. CDR1 is LNHDA, CDR2 SQIVND, per germline (reference sequence). The junction had 5 bases not matched to a gene; V was cut back by 2 bases and J by 2 bases. CDR3 amino acids: CASSISRGDNTEAFF. The CDR3 nucleotides are TGTGCCAGTAGTATAAGCAGGGGGGACAACACTGAAGCTTTCTTT.

On this clone: This sample also contains other DNA sequences that code for the same CDR3. The chain uses TRBV5-4 and TRBJ2-7; 11 nucleotides line up with TRBD2. J was trimmed by 4 bases and V by 3 bases; bases with no gene match: 6. The germline V gene encodes CDR1 SGHNT and CDR2 YYREEE (reference sequence). The CDR3 has 15 amino acids. CDR3 DNA sequence: TGTGCCAGCAGCTGGGGGACTAGCGGTACGTACGAGCAGTACTTC. Translation gives CASSWGTSGTYEQYF.

V usage is TRBV4-2 and J usage is TRBJ2-2; D is unclear. The germline V and J ends were trimmed by 1 base and 0 bases, with 6 bases remaining between them. CDR1 is LGHNA and CDR2 is YNFKEQ in the germline V gene. The CDR3 runs 15 residues. The CDR3 is CASSQGAANTGELFF. CDR3 in DNA: TGTGCCAGCAGCCAAGGGGCAGCGAACACCGGGGAGCTGTTTTTT.

The chain uses TRBV7-6 and TRBJ2-5; D is undetermined. The CDR3 runs 13 residues. CDR1 and CDR2 (germline): SGHVS, FNYEAQ. The V gene lost 3 bases and the J gene lost 2 bases, with 7 bases spanning the gap. CDR3 protein: CASSFHRQETQYF. The CDR3 DNA reads as TGTGCCAGCAGCTTTCACAGACAAGAGACCCAGTACTTC.

The rearrangement uses TRBV11-2 and TRBJ2-2, with 10 bases aligning to TRBD2. This CDR3 is built from 16 residues. Germline CDR1 reads SGHAT; CDR2 reads FQNNGV. V was pared by 1 base and J by 6 bases, with 5 bases of the junction left unmatched. CDR3 sequence: CASSLVKREGAGELFF. For the CDR3, the DNA is TGTGCCAGCAGCTTAGTAAAGCGGGAGGGAGCCGGGGAGCTGTTTTTT.

The chain uses TRBV19 and TRBJ2-3; TRBD2 aligns across 16 bases. Per the germline V gene, CDR1 is LNHDA and CDR2 is SQIVND (reference sequence). The CDR3 length is 20 residues. V shed 7 bases and J 2 bases; nucleotides not matched to a gene: 15. CDR3 nucleotide sequence: TGTGCCAGTAACCAATCCGGGACTAGCGGGAGGGAGGGTATCACAGATACGCAGTATTTT. It translates to CASNQSGTSGREGITDTQYF. Drawing the rest from reference TRBV19 and TRBJ2-3, the complete variable domain is DGGITQSPKYLFRKEGQNVTLSCEQNLNHDAMYWYRQDPGQGLRLIYYSQIVNDFQKGDIAEGYSVSREKKESFPLTVTSAQKNPTAFYLCASNQSGTSGREGITDTQYFGPGTRLTVL.